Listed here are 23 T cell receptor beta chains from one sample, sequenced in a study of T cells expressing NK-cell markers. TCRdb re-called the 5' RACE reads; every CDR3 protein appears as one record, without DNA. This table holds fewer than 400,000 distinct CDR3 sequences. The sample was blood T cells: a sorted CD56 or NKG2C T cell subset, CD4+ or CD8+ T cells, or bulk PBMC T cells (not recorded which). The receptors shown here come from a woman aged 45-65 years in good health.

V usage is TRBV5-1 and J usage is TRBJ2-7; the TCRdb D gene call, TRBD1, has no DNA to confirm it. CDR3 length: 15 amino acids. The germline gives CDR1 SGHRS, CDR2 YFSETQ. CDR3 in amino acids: CASRAFGGAITEQYF.

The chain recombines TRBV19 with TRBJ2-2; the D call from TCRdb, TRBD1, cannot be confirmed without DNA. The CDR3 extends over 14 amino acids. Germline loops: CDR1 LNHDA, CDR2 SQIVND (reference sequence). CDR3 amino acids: CASTGTPRTGELFF.

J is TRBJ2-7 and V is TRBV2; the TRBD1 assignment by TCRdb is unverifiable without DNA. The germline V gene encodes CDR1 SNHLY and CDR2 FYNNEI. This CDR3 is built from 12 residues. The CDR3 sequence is CASSRDDYEQYF.

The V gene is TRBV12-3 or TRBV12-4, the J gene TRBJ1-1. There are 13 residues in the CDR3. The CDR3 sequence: CASSLGGGTEAFF.

This chain's CDR3 is CASIREGAPYNEQFF. The chain has TRBV25-1 and TRBJ2-1; TCRdb outputs TRBD2, but without DNA this stays unchecked. The CDR3 length is 15 residues. The V gene's germline CDR1 is MGHDK and CDR2 SYGVNS.

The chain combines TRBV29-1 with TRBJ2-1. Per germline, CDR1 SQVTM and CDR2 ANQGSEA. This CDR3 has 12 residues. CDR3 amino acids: CSVGLEPLEQFF.

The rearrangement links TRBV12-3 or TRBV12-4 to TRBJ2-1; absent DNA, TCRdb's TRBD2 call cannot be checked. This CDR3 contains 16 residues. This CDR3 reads CASSGTSGISGNEQFF.

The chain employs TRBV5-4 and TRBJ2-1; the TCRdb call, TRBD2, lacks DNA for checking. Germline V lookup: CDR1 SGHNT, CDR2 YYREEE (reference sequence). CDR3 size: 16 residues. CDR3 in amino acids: CASSMQLAGGYNEQFF. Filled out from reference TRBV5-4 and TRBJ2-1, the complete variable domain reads ETGVTQSPTHLIKTRGQQVTLRCSSQSGHNTVSWYQQALGQGPQFIFQYYREEENGRGNFPPRFSGLQFPNYSSELNVNALELDDSALYLCASSMQLAGGYNEQFFGPGTRLTVL.

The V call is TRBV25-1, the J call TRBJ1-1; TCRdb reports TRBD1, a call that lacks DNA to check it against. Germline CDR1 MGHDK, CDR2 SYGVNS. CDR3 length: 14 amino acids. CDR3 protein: CASSSTGKRTEAFF. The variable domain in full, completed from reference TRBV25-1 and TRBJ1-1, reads EADIYQTPRYLVIGTGKKITLECSQTMGHDKMYWYQQDPGMELHLIHYSYGVNSTEKGDLSSESTVSRIRTEHFPLTLESARPSHTSQYLCASSSTGKRTEAFFGQGTRLTVV.

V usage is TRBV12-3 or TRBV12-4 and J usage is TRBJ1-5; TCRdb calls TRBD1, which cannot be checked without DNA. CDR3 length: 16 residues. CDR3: CASSYKQGISNQPQHF.

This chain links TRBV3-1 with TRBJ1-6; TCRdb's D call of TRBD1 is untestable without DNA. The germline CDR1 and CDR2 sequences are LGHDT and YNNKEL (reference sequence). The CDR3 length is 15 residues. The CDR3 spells CASSQVGRGSSPLHF.

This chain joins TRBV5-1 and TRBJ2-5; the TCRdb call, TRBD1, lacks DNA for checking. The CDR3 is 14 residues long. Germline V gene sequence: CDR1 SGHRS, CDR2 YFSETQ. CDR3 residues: CASTPGGSQETQYF.

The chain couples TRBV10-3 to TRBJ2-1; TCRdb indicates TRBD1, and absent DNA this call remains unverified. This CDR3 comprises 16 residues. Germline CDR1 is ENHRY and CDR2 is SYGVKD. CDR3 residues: CAISESGGRQYNEQFF.

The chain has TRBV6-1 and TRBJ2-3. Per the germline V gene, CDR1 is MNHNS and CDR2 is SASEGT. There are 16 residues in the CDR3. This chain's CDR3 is CASSIRRNGNTDTQYF.

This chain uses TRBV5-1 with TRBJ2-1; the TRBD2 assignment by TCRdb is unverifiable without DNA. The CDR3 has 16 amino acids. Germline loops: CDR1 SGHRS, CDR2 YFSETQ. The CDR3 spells CASSLEREGSYNEQFF.

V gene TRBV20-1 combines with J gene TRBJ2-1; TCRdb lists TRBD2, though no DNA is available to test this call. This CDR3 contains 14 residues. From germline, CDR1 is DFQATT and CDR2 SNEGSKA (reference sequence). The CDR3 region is CSALAGGLYNEQFF.

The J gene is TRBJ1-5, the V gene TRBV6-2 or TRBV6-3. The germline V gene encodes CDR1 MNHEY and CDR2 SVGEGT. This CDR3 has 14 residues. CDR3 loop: CASSYGSNNQPQHF.

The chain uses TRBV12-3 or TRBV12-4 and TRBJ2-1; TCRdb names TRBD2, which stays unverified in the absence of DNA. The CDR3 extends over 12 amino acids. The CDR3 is CASRRTAGEQFF.

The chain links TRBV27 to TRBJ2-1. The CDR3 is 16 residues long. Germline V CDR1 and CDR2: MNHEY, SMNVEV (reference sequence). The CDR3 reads CASSDPTGSSYNEQFF.

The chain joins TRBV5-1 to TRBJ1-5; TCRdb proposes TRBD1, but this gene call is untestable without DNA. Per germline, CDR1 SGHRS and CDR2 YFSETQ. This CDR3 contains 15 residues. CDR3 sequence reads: CASSLATGRDQPQHF.

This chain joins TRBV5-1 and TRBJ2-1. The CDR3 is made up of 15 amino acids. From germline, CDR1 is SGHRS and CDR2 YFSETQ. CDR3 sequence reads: CASSLEPGLLNEQFF.

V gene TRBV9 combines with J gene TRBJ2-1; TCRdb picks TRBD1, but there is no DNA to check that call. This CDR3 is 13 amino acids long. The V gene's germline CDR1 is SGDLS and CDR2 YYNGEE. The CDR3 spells CASRKTGSNEQFF.

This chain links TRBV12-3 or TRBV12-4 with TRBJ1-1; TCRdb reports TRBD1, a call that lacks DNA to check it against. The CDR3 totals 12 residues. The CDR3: CASSFGRGMAFF.